The 9 T cell receptor beta chains presented below share a single source sample, sequenced in a study of cytomegalovirus exposure and HLA in healthy donors. PCR involved 60 Vbeta and 13 Jbeta primers. Measured with immunoSEQ multiplex PCR; TCRdb has only the in-frame clones, and not every one. The sample has 35,000 to 45,000 clones; the top ten hold under 5%. The sequenced sample was PBMCs. These receptors were collected from a male donor in good health and CMV-seronegative.

The V and J genes are TRBV5-1 and TRBJ2-2; D might be TRBD1 (6 bases). Trimming left V 6 bases short and J 2 bases short, with 11 bases between. The CDR3 runs 14 residues. Germline V gene data show CDR1 as SGHRS and CDR2 as YFSETQ. CDR3 residues: CASNPGDNTGELFF. CDR3 nucleotide sequence: TGCGCCAGCAACCCAGGGGATAACACCGGGGAGCTGTTTTTT.

This sequence joins TRBV4-2 and TRBJ2-3, with TRBD2 matching 9 bases. This CDR3 has 18 residues. Germline assignment: CDR1 LGHNA and CDR2 YNFKEQ. V lost 1 base to trimming and J lost 4 bases; unmatched junction nucleotides: 12. The CDR3, as DNA: TGTGCCAGCAGCCAAGTATTTGGGCGGGGGGGCCGGTCAGATACGCAGTATTTT. Translating it yields CASSQVFGRGGRSDTQYF.

CDR3 coding DNA: TGTGCCAGCAGTGAATGGTGGGTCACAAGGAATGAGGATGAAAAACTGTTTTTT. It codes for CASSEWWVTRNEDEKLFF. V gene TRBV6-1 combines with J gene TRBJ1-4; no firm D call. The CDR3 spans 18 residues. V lost 2 bases and J 6 bases, leaving 22 bases between the germline ends. Germline assignment: CDR1 MNHNS and CDR2 SASEGT.

To note about this clone: Other nucleotide sequences from this sample produce the same CDR3. V gene TRBV6-4 combines with J gene TRBJ1-1; 8 bases match TRBD1. This CDR3 comprises 14 residues. CDR1 MRHNA and CDR2 SNTAGT come from the germline V gene. Trimming at V came to 4 bases and at J to 0 bases, leaving 1 base not matched to a gene. Here the CDR3 DNA reads TGTGCCAGCAGTGCAGGGGGCATGAACACTGAAGCTTTCTTT. Translation gives CASSAGGMNTEAFF.

J is TRBJ1-4 and V is TRBV5-1; 9 nucleotides line up with TRBD1. The CDR3 length is 16 residues. The germline CDR1 and CDR2 sequences are SGHRS and YFSETQ. J gave up 3 bases and V 1 base, and 4 bases lay outside the gene matches. In DNA form, the CDR3 reads TGCGCCAGCAGCTTGAAACAGGGGGCAGCTAATGAAAAACTGTTTTTT. Translation: CASSLKQGAANEKLFF.

J is TRBJ2-1 and V is TRBV14, with TRBD2 matching over 11 bases. The CDR3 contains 18 residues. CDR1 and CDR2 from the germline V gene are SGHDN and FVKESK. The V and J ends lost 0 bases and 2 bases, in that order; junction bases with no gene match: 6. The CDR3 bases are TGTGCCAGCAGCCAAGATTCGGTTAGCGGGGGGGCCTACAATGAGCAGTTCTTC. Translated: CASSQDSVSGGAYNEQFF.

The chain combines TRBV5-1 with TRBJ2-5; tentative D call: TRBD1 (8 bases). Germline loops: CDR1 SGHRS, CDR2 YFSETQ. V gave up 3 bases and J gave up 1 base, with 16 bases separating them. The CDR3 extends over 16 amino acids. The CDR3 protein is CASSSGQGGGQETQYF. The DNA of the CDR3 is TGCGCCAGCAGCTCCGGACAGGGAGGGGGCCAAGAGACCCAGTACTTC.

The chain links TRBV7-8 to TRBJ2-5, with TRBD1 as a possible D gene (5 bases). This CDR3 has 15 residues. CDR1 SGHVS and CDR2 FQNEAQ come from the germline V gene. Trimming cost V 3 bases and J 0 bases, with 11 bases left between them. This CDR3 reads CASSFSGFNQETQYF. CDR3 sequence (DNA): TGTGCCAGCAGCTTCTCAGGGTTTAACCAAGAGACCCAGTACTTC.

A remark on this clone: One end of the junction is discordant with germline, which a read error may explain. This chain uses TRBV18 with TRBJ1-2, with D maybe TRBD1 (6 bases). Germline lookup yields CDR1 KGHSH and CDR2 LQKENI. The CDR3 totals 14 residues. The CDR3 DNA reads as TGTGCCAGCCCACCACGGGACACGTACTATGGCTACACCTTC. This sequence encodes CASPPRDTYYGYTF.